The 8 T cell receptor beta chains reported below all come from one sample, sequenced in a study of T cell repertoires in cytomegalovirus infection. MiXCR, applied by TCRdb to the reads, yields one record per CDR3 protein. Of more than 200,000 distinct CDR3 sequences in the sample, approximately 8.3% were seen once. Sequenced: PBMCs. The receptors here all came from a human donor in good health (CMV status not recorded). Some clones in this sample may be carry-over from other donors' samples.

This clonotype was seen many times. The chain is built from TRBV6-5 and TRBJ2-1; D is possibly TRBD1 or TRBD2 (5 bases each). Germline values: CDR1 MNHEY, CDR2 SVGAGI. Trimming shortened V by 2 bases and J by 1 base, and 12 bases separated the two germline ends. This CDR3 is built from 16 residues. The CDR3 DNA is TGTGCCAGCAGTTACCGTGGGACGGAATCCTACAATGAGCAGTTCTTC. It codes for CASSYRGTESYNEQFF.

The chain has TRBV5-1 and TRBJ2-6; weak D call: TRBD1 (5 bases). The CDR3 has 16 residues. The V end lost 0 bases, the J end lost 0 bases, and 7 bases lay between the germline ends. The germline V gene encodes CDR1 SGHRS and CDR2 YFSETQ. The CDR3 DNA reads TGCGCCAGCAGCTTGGGACAGAGCTCTGGGGCCAACGTCCTGACTTTC. Its translation is CASSLGQSSGANVLTF.

This clonotype was seen repeatedly, ten times or more. The chain links TRBV11-3 to TRBJ2-7; D possibly uses TRBD1 or TRBD2 (6 bases each). Germline-derived CDR1 and CDR2 are SGHNT and YENEEA. The CDR3 loop spans 14 amino acids. Trimming stripped 2 bases from V and 3 bases from J, with 11 bases between. CDR3 in DNA: TGTGCCAGCAGCTTAAGGGGGGATAACTACGAGCAGTACTTC. Protein: CASSLRGDNYEQYF.

This clonotype was seen at least ten times. The chain carries TRBV7-8 and TRBJ1-5, with D uncertain. The germline V and J ends were trimmed by 1 base and 2 bases, with 6 bases remaining between them. This CDR3 has 14 residues. In germline, CDR1 is SGHVS, CDR2 FQNEAQ. The CDR3 nucleotides read TGTGCCAGCAGCTTAGGGCACCGCAATCAGCCCCAGCATTTT. It specifies CASSLGHRNQPQHF. The variable domain in full, completed from reference TRBV7-8 and TRBJ1-5, reads GAGVSQSPRYKVAKRGQDVALRCDPISGHVSLFWYQQALGQGPEFLTYFQNEAQLDKSGLPSDRFFAERPEGSVSTLKIQRTQQEDSAVYLCASSLGHRNQPQHFGDGTRLSIL.

The sample holds many counts of this clonotype. The rearrangement joins TRBV12-3 or TRBV12-4 to TRBJ2-7; maybe TRBD2 (5 bases). V dropped 7 bases and J dropped 1 base, with 14 bases sitting between them. The CDR3 has 14 residues. CDR3 loop: CASNQGLESYEQYF. The CDR3 DNA reads as TGTGCCAGCAATCAAGGACTCGAGTCCTACGAGCAGTACTTC.

This clonotype has ten or more counts. The chain uses TRBV7-2 and TRBJ2-7; tentatively, D is TRBD2 (7 bases). V lost 3 bases and J lost 8, with 20 bases in between. Germline loops: CDR1 SGHTA, CDR2 FQGNSA. The CDR3 covers 15 residues. In nucleotides, the CDR3 is TGTGCCAGCAGCTTTGGGGGGGCAGGCGTCACCCAGCAGTACTTC. Translated: CASSFGGAGVTQQYF.

This clonotype was detected ten times or more. The rearrangement links TRBV5-5 to TRBJ2-7; D remains unclear. The CDR3 is 15 residues long. The V gene lost 0 bases and the J gene lost 3 bases, with 13 bases spanning the gap. The germline gives CDR1 SGHKS, CDR2 YYEKEE (reference sequence). CDR3 sequence: CASSLVSEFHYEQYF. The CDR3 DNA reads as TGTGCCAGCAGCTTGGTTTCAGAGTTCCACTACGAGCAGTACTTC.

The CDR3 spells CASRGISNEQFF. The CDR3 region has the DNA TGTGCCAGCAGGGGTATCAGCAATGAGCAGTTCTTC. The rearrangement uses TRBV6-1 and TRBJ2-1, with D hard to call. This CDR3 has 12 amino acids. Germline V gene lookup returns CDR1 MNHNS and CDR2 SASEGT. V lost 6 bases and J 6 bases, leaving 9 bases between the germline ends.